This T cell receptor (beta chain) is from a study of blood T cell repertoires in COVID-19 (dated by TCRdb to 2019 to 2021). Concerning the study at large: Samples from collaborators originated in the United States, Italy and Spain and spanned both the acute and convalescent phases of COVID-19. The material from the prospective study consisted of cDNA or gDNA derived from T cells, B-cell-depleted T cells, or PBMCs. Deeply sampled blood TCRbeta repertoires from subjects exposed to, actively infected with, or recovered from COVID-19 were included in the dataset. The repertoires were released in a freely available public database meant as a resource for research on the immune response to SARS-CoV-2. The samples were drawn from the first 160 participants of the ongoing ImmuneRACE study and from 1,254 subjects provided by 6 global collaborators. The sample metadata nearly always contained a de-identified subject ID, COVID-19 status, age in years and sex. Where HLA class I and class II types were available, the types were taken from metadata supplied by the sample provider, not from assay-based typing. Overall study results and their limits: How much clinical and demographic metadata was included differed by source and by participant, and the metadata was provided uncurated.

The immunoSEQ Assay, a bias-controlled multiplex PCR, was used to amplify TCRbeta CDR3 regions from genomic DNA. Concerning the study's data processing: Nucleated cell counts per sample were estimated from amplification of reference gene primers within the assay. Sequence reads were collapsed and filtered to measure the absolute abundance of every unique TCRbeta CDR3 rearrangement. Productive Simpson clonality was computed per sample as the square root of Simpson's diversity index over productive rearrangements. The immuneACCESS repertoire file appears here via TCRdb, limited to in-frame rearrangements. These files lack a portion of the clones; in checked studies, under half of the deficit traces to unresolved V genes, and the cause of the others is not known. The V and J calls and clone size were taken over from that table, and D and trimming were inferred from the DNA. The sample table lists 200,000 to 250,000 clones, 88% of them with a count of one. Clones ranked in the top ten supply roughly 2.6% of the sample.

V is pruned by 5 bases and J by 0 bases, leaving 0 bases of the junction without a gene match. From the germline V gene, CDR1 is MDHEN and CDR2 is SYDVKM. Spanning cysteine to phenylalanine, the CDR3 consists of 15 amino acids. The retained sequence is limited to the CDR3, 45 bases, with the frame set at the first base. Comment on this clone: The antigen it binds to is not known. The sample holds no much larger clone one base away, and base qualities are not on file.

In the prospective study, participants were about 18 to 95 years old, resided in about two dozen geographic areas of the United States, and were enrolled through a virtual design. In the prospective study, participants were assigned to cohorts based on the clinical history participants reported in a screening survey and a study questionnaire. For ImmuneRACE Cohort 3, a participant was defined as recovered based on two consecutive negative NP/OP PCR tests, clearance by a healthcare professional, or resolution of symptoms. In the prospective study, mobile phlebotomists collected whole blood, serum and a nasopharyngeal or oropharyngeal swab from each participant. Additional blood draws and questionnaires over a roughly two-month period could optionally be provided by prospective study participants. Before DNA extraction, prospective study blood samples were shipped either frozen or at room temperature.

Sequencing was performed on PBMCs or T cells enriched from blood (not recorded which). This TCR derives from a woman in her 30s who had recovered from COVID-19. The V gene is TRBV28 and the J gene is TRBJ1-6, with 8 middle bases fitting TRBD1. The CDR3: CASSTGGSYNSPLHF. In nucleotides, the sequence is TGTGCCAGCAGTACAGGGGGCTCCTATAATTCACCCCTCCACTTT.